This T cell receptor (beta chain) was captured in a study of Ad26.COV2.S vaccination and SARS-CoV-2 variants. Study-wide points: Spike-specific TCR breadth in vaccine recipients exceeded that seen in placebo recipients. Responses of T cells in total may have been underestimated by the TCR breadth and depth analyses. Placebo recipients and vaccine recipients were similar in non-spike TCR breadth. Substantial breadth was reported for post-vaccination spike-specific CD8+ and CD4+ T cells.

A note on this clone: What it recognizes is unknown.

Germline V CDR1 and CDR2: SEHNR, FQNEAQ (reference sequence). Deletions cut 5 bases from V and 2 bases from J, with 17 bases between. This CDR3 region has 16 residues. Clones were sequenced by immunoSEQ multiplex PCR, and TCRdb holds only the in-frame ones, with some missing. Of 43,000 or so clones in the sample, 83% were seen once. The TCR comes from a human donor who had recovered from COVID-19. Material: peripheral blood, obtained after recovery from COVID-19. The V gene is TRBV7-9, the J gene TRBJ2-3, with D uncertain. The CDR3: CASSGRPFRNTDTQYF. CDR3 DNA: TGTGCCAGCAGCGGGCGGCCCTTTCGGAACACAGATACGCAGTATTTT.